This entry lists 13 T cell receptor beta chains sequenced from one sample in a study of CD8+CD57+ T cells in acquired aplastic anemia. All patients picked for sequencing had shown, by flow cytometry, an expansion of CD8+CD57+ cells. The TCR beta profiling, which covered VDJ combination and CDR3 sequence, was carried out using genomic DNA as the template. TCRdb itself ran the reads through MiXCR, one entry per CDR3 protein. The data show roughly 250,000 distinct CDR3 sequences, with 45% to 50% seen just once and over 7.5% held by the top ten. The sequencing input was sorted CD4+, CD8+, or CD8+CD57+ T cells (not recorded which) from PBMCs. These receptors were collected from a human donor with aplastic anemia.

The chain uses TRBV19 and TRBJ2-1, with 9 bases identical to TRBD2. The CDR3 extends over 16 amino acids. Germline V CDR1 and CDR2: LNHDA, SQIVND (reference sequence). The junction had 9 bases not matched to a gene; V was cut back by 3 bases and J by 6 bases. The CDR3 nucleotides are TGTGCCAGTAGTATTCACGGTACTAGCGGGCCCAATGAGCAGTTCTTC. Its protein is CASSIHGTSGPNEQFF.

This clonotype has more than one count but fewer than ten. Here the CDR3 reads CSVEENKGPHYGYTF. The CDR3 bases are TGCAGCGTTGAAGAAAACAAGGGTCCCCACTATGGCTACACCTTC. This chain joins TRBV29-1 and TRBJ1-2; D not certain. CDR1 is SQVTM, CDR2 ANQGSEA, per germline. V lost 0 bases, J lost 3 bases, and 14 bases lay in between. There are 15 residues in the CDR3. Supplemented by reference TRBV29-1 and TRBJ1-2, the full variable domain reads SAVISQKPSRDICQRGTSLTIQCQVDSQVTMMFWYRQQPGQSLTLIATANQGSEATYESGFVIDKFPISRPNLTFSTLTVSNMSPEDSSIYLCSVEENKGPHYGYTFGSGTRLTVV.

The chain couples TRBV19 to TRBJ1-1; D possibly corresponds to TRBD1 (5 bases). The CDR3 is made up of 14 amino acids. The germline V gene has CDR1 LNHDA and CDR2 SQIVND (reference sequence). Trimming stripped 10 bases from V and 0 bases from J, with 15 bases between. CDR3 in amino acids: CAIRAAGLNTEAFF. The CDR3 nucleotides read TGTGCCATCAGGGCAGCGGGCCTGAACACTGAAGCTTTCTTT.

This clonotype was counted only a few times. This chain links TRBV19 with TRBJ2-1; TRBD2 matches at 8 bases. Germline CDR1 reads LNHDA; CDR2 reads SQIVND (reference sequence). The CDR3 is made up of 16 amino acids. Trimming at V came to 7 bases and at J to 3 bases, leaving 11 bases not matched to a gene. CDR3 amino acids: CASTLVLAGGYNEQFF. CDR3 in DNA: TGTGCCAGTACCCTGGTGCTAGCGGGTGGCTACAATGAGCAGTTCTTC.

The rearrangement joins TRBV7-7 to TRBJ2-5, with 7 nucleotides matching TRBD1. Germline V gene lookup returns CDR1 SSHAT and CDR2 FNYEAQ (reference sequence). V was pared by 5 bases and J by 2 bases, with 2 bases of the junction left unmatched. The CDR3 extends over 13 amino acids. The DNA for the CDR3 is TGTGCCAGCAGCGGGGACAGACAAGAGACCCAGTACTTC. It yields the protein CASSGDRQETQYF.

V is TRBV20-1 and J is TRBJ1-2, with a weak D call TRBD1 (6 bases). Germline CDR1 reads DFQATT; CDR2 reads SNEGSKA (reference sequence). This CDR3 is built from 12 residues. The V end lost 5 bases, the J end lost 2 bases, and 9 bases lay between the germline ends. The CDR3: CSAGDTNYGYTF. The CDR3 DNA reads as TGCAGTGCTGGGGACACCAACTATGGCTACACCTTC.

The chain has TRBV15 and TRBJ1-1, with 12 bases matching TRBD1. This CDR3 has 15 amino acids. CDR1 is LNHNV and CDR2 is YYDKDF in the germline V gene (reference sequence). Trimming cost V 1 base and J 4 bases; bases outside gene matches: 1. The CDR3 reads CATSRGGQGATEAFF. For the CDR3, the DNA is TGTGCCACCAGCAGAGGGGGACAGGGGGCCACTGAAGCTTTCTTT.

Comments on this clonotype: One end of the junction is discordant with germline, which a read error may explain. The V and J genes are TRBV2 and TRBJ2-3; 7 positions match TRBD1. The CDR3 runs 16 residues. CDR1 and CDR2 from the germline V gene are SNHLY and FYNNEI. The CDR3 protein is CVSRGTVTLGTDTQYF. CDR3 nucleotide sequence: TGTGTCAGCAGGGGGACAGTGACTCTCGGCACAGATACGCAGTATTTT.

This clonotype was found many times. The CDR3 region is CATSAGGNYGYTF. CDR3 in DNA: TGTGCCACCAGTGCAGGGGGCAACTATGGCTACACCTTC. The chain carries TRBV24-1 and TRBJ1-2, with 8 bases identical to TRBD1. The germline gives CDR1 KGHDR, CDR2 SFDVKD. CDR3 length: 13 amino acids. The V and J ends lost 5 bases and 2 bases, in that order; junction bases with no gene match: 0.

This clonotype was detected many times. This CDR3 reads CASSLASGGHTDTQYF. CDR3 DNA: TGTGCCAGCAGCTTAGCTAGCGGGGGCCACACAGATACGCAGTATTTT. The gene calls are TRBV7-6 and TRBJ2-3; 9 bases agree with TRBD2. Looked up from germline, CDR1 is SGHVS and CDR2 is FNYEAQ. Losses at the gene ends were 0 bases for V and 2 bases for J; bases not matched to a gene: 3. This CDR3 region has 16 residues.

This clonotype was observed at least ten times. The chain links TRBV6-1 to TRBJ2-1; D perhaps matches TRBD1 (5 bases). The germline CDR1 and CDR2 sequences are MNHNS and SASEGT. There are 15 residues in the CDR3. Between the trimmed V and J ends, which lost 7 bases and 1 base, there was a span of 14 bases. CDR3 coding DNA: TGTGCCAGCAAGGCCGGCGCAGGGTCCTACAATGAGCAGTTCTTC. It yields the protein CASKAGAGSYNEQFF.

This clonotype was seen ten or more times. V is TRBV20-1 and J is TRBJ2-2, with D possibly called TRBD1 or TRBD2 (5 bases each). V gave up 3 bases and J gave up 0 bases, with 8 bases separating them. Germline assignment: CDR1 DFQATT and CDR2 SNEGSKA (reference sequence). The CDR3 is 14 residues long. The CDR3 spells CSASRGPNTGELFF. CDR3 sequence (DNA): TGCAGTGCTAGTCGGGGACCGAACACCGGGGAGCTGTTTTTT.

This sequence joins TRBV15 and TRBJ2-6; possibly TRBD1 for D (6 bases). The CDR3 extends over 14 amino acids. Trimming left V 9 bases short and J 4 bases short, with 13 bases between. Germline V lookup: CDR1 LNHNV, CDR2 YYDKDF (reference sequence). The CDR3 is CATARGAGANVLTF. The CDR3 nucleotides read TGTGCCACGGCCAGGGGCGCCGGGGCCAACGTCCTGACTTTC.